The 25 T cell receptor beta chains presented below share a single source sample, sequenced in a study of cytomegalovirus exposure and HLA in healthy donors. PCR employed 60 Vbeta and 13 Jbeta primers. Generated by immunoSEQ multiplex PCR, the TCRdb table keeps only in-frame clones and is missing some. Seen here are 130,000 or so clones, 77% observed once, and the top ten hold roughly 3.9%. Material for sequencing was PBMCs. These receptors originate from a male donor in good health and CMV-seropositive.

Only one count was recorded for this clone. The V and J genes are TRBV2 and TRBJ2-7, with 8 bases lining up with TRBD2. V was pared by 5 bases and J by 11 bases, with 5 bases of the junction left unmatched. Germline V gives CDR1 SNHLY, CDR2 FYNNEI. The CDR3 extends over 11 amino acids. CDR3 sequence reads: CASSPRTSKYF. In DNA form, the CDR3 reads TGTGCCAGCAGTCCCAGGACTAGCAAGTACTTC.

This clone was recorded once. This sequence joins TRBV2 and TRBJ2-2, with TRBD1 matching over 9 bases. The CDR3 has 15 amino acids. Looked up from germline, CDR1 is SNHLY and CDR2 is FYNNEI. The CDR3 region is CASCGTGINTGELFF. CDR3 coding DNA: TGTGCTAGCTGCGGGACAGGGATAAACACCGGGGAGCTGTTTTTT.

This rearrangement joins TRBV6-1 to TRBJ2-7; TRBD2 aligns across 10 bases. Germline V gives CDR1 MNHNS, CDR2 SASEGT. The CDR3 totals 15 residues. V lost 6 bases to trimming and J lost 5 bases; unmatched junction nucleotides: 10. The CDR3 loop reads CASSFLAGERHEQYF. The CDR3 DNA is TGTGCCAGCAGCTTTCTAGCGGGGGAGAGACACGAGCAGTACTTC.

J is TRBJ2-3 and V is TRBV5-8; D gene uncertain. V was pared by 2 bases and J by 4 bases, with 11 bases between. This CDR3 is 14 amino acids long. The germline V gene encodes CDR1 SGHTS and CDR2 YDEGEE. CDR3 DNA: TGTGCCAGCAGCTTAGGTTTAGCAGCAGATACGCAGTATTTT. This encodes CASSLGLAADTQYF.

The chain couples TRBV5-4 to TRBJ2-2; 11 bases are shared with TRBD2. The trim removed 4 bases at V and 2 bases at J, leaving 7 bases unmatched. Germline lookup yields CDR1 SGHNT and CDR2 YYREEE (reference sequence). CDR3 length: 17 amino acids. The DNA for the CDR3 is TGTGCCAGCAGCAAAGGTAGCGGGAGGGCTAACACCGGGGAGCTGTTTTTT. Translated, it gives CASSKGSGRANTGELFF.

The chain uses TRBV5-6 and TRBJ1-6; TRBD1 might be the D (5 bases). Per the germline V gene, CDR1 is SGHDT and CDR2 is YYEEEE. The ends were cut back, 5 bases at V and 9 bases at J, with 15 bases in the middle. The CDR3 contains 14 residues. The CDR3 DNA is TGTGCCAGCAGGAACTCTACAGGACCTTCACCCCTCCACTTT. It codes for CASRNSTGPSPLHF.

The chain has TRBV6-1 and TRBJ1-5, with D perhaps matching TRBD1 (6 bases). The germline gives CDR1 MNHNS, CDR2 SASEGT. The CDR3 extends over 15 amino acids. Deletions cut 6 bases from V and 3 bases from J, with 15 bases between. CDR3 sequence: CASRGGLGDNQPQHF. CDR3 DNA: TGTGCCAGCAGGGGGGGGCTGGGTGACAATCAGCCCCAGCATTTT.

The chain has TRBV10-3 and TRBJ2-3; D is unclear. The V end lost 4 bases, the J end lost 6 bases, and 5 bases lay between the germline ends. Germline values: CDR1 ENHRY, CDR2 SYGVKD. There are 11 residues in the CDR3. For the CDR3, the DNA is TGTGCCATCAGTGTGGCCGATACGCAGTATTTT. Translating it yields CAISVADTQYF.

V and J are TRBV5-1 and TRBJ2-3; 7 bases fit TRBD2. The CDR3 contains 15 residues. Germline V gene data show CDR1 as SGHRS and CDR2 as YFSETQ. Trimming took 3 bases from V and 0 from J; bases not matched to a gene: 4. The CDR3 loop is CASSSSGASTDTQYF. The CDR3, as DNA: TGCGCCAGCAGCTCAAGCGGGGCTAGCACAGATACGCAGTATTTT. The variable domain in full, with the rest retrieved from reference TRBV5-1 and TRBJ2-3, is KAGVTQTPRYLIKTRGQQVTLSCSPISGHRSVSWYQQTPGQGLQFLFEYFSETQRNKGNFPGRFSGRQFSNSRSEMNVSTLELGDSALYLCASSSSGASTDTQYFGPGTRLTVL.

This rearrangement joins TRBV2 to TRBJ2-1, with D possibly matching TRBD2 (7 bases). V was cut by 6 bases and J by 8 bases, with 17 bases left in between. Germline CDR1 and CDR2: SNHLY and FYNNEI. The CDR3 totals 14 residues. The CDR3 nucleotides are TGTGCCAGCAGGACCGGGGGGCCTCCCTATGAGCAGTTCTTC. Translated, it gives CASRTGGPPYEQFF.

The rearrangement uses TRBV28 and TRBJ2-1, with D possibly being TRBD2 (6 bases). Germline loops: CDR1 MDHEN, CDR2 SYDVKM. With 6 bases removed from V and 2 bases from J, the gap between germline ends came to 11 bases. The CDR3 is 14 amino acids. The CDR3 sequence: CASRAGPAYNEQFF. The CDR3 DNA sequence: TGTGCCAGCAGGGCGGGGCCAGCCTACAATGAGCAGTTCTTC.

This clone was detected only once. The CDR3 reads CASSQDGDSANTGELFF. CDR3 sequence (DNA): TGCGCCAGCAGCCAAGATGGGGACAGCGCGAACACCGGGGAGCTGTTTTTT. The rearrangement links TRBV4-1 to TRBJ2-2; 7 bases are shared with TRBD1. J lost 0 bases, V lost 0 bases, and 4 bases had no gene match. CDR1 MGHRA and CDR2 YSYEKL come from the germline V gene. The length of the CDR3 is 17 residues.

The V call is TRBV7-9, the J call TRBJ2-7, with TRBD2 identical over 7 bases. Losses at the gene ends were 5 bases for V and 2 bases for J; bases not matched to a gene: 3. Looked up from germline, CDR1 is SEHNR and CDR2 is FQNEAQ (reference sequence). CDR3 length: 13 amino acids. The DNA of the CDR3 is TGTGCCAGCAGCAAGGGACTACCCTACGAGCAGTACTTC. Translating it yields CASSKGLPYEQYF.

Worth noting for this clone: An end of the junction does not agree with germline; a read error may underlie this. The V gene is TRBV7-9, the J gene TRBJ2-7, with 11 bases fitting TRBD1. Looked up from germline, CDR1 is SEHNR and CDR2 is FQNEAQ (reference sequence). The CDR3 covers 17 residues. In DNA form, the CDR3 reads TGTTCCAGCAGCTTAGCGTCCGGGACAGGGGGGTACTACGAGCAGTACTTC. Translation gives CSSSLASGTGGYYEQYF. Supplemented by reference TRBV7-9 and TRBJ2-7, the full variable domain reads DTGVSQNPRHKITKRGQNVTFRCDPISEHNRLYWYRQTLGQGPEFLTYFQNEAQLEKSRLLSDRFSAERPKGSFSTLEIQRTEQGDSAMYLCSSSLASGTGGYYEQYFGPGTRLTVT.

This rearrangement joins TRBV11-2 to TRBJ2-7, with D maybe TRBD1 (6 bases). The V end lost 3 bases, the J end lost 4 bases, and 10 bases lay between the germline ends. The CDR3 extends over 13 amino acids. Germline V gene lookup returns CDR1 SGHAT and CDR2 FQNNGV. The CDR3 region has the DNA TGTGCCAGCAGCTTCCAGGACAGTTACGAGCAGTACTTC. Amino acid sequence: CASSFQDSYEQYF.

V and J are TRBV5-1 and TRBJ1-2; D ambiguous. V shed 4 bases and J shed 8 bases, with 15 bases lying between them. The CDR3 contains 13 residues. Germline CDR1 and CDR2: SGHRS and YFSETQ. CDR3 protein: CASSEGTLRGYTF. The CDR3 coding sequence is TGCGCCAGCAGCGAGGGAACGCTTCGCGGCTACACCTTC. The full variable domain, completed using reference TRBV5-1 and TRBJ1-2, is KAGVTQTPRYLIKTRGQQVTLSCSPISGHRSVSWYQQTPGQGLQFLFEYFSETQRNKGNFPGRFSGRQFSNSRSEMNVSTLELGDSALYLCASSEGTLRGYTFGSGTRLTVV.

The chain employs TRBV18 and TRBJ2-7; 7 bases agree with TRBD1. Germline-derived CDR1 and CDR2 are KGHSH and LQKENI. The CDR3 extends over 17 amino acids. Trimming took 1 base from V and 2 from J; bases not matched to a gene: 11. The CDR3 is CASSPRGIQGSPYEQYF. The CDR3 DNA sequence: TGTGCCAGCTCACCACGGGGGATACAGGGGTCCCCCTACGAGCAGTACTTC.

In this sample, this clone turned up once. This sequence joins TRBV9 and TRBJ2-1, with D possibly TRBD2 on 6 matching bases. The CDR3 runs to 13 residues. Germline V gives CDR1 SGDLS, CDR2 YYNGEE. V was shortened by 0 bases and J by 9 bases, with 10 bases between the two germline ends. The CDR3 bases are TGTGCCAGCAGCGTAGTTAGCGGCGTTGAGCAGTTCTTC. Translation: CASSVVSGVEQFF.

The rearrangement links TRBV6-5 to TRBJ1-5; D gene uncertain. V was cut by 6 bases and J by 0 bases, with 3 bases left in between. Germline-derived CDR1 and CDR2 are MNHEY and SVGAGI. The CDR3 spans 12 residues. CDR3 sequence (DNA): TGTGCCAGCAGACATAGCAATCAGCCCCAGCATTTT. This translates into CASRHSNQPQHF.

The chain joins TRBV28 to TRBJ1-1; the D gene is possibly TRBD1 (5 bases). V shed 10 bases and J shed 4 bases, with 16 bases lying between them. Germline V gene data show CDR1 as MDHEN and CDR2 as SYDVKM. CDR3 length: 13 amino acids. The CDR3: CATLGDLVTEAFF. The CDR3 region has the DNA TGTGCCACCCTAGGGGATTTGGTCACTGAAGCTTTCTTT.

The V gene is TRBV2, the J gene TRBJ1-3; 8 nucleotides align to TRBD1. Germline trimming cut 7 bases from V and 8 bases from J; bases unmatched to any gene: 7. The germline V gene encodes CDR1 SNHLY and CDR2 FYNNEI. CDR3 length: 13 residues. The CDR3 sequence: CASTSGGDDTIYF. The CDR3 nucleotides are TGTGCCAGCACCTCAGGGGGCGACGACACCATATATTTT.

There are a few counts of this clone. This chain links TRBV28 with TRBJ2-5; D not resolved. Germline CDR1 reads MDHEN; CDR2 reads SYDVKM. With 4 bases removed from V and 5 bases from J, the gap between germline ends came to 8 bases. The CDR3 sequence is 12 residues long. DNA of the CDR3: TGTGCCAGCAGTTACGGGTTGGAGACCCAGTACTTC. It codes for CASSYGLETQYF.

The chain has TRBV28 and TRBJ2-7; 7 nucleotides align to TRBD1. The CDR3 length is 15 residues. CDR1 MDHEN and CDR2 SYDVKM come from the germline V gene. The ends lost 6 bases at V and 6 bases at J; junction bases unmatched: 14. CDR3 coding DNA: TGTGCCAGCAGCCAACGGGTGGGACAGTGGGGCGAGCAGTACTTC. It encodes CASSQRVGQWGEQYF.

This clone was seen more than once but under ten times. The V and J genes are TRBV19 and TRBJ2-3, with 9 bases lining up with TRBD2. V shed 6 bases, J shed 1 base, and the junction held 8 bases outside the gene matches. The CDR3 spans 16 residues. Germline V gives CDR1 LNHDA, CDR2 SQIVND (reference sequence). CDR3 coding DNA: TGTGCCAGTAGGGATCTTGGCGGGGGGGGCACAGATACGCAGTATTTT. It is translated as CASRDLGGGGTDTQYF.

The rearrangement joins TRBV5-4 to TRBJ2-2; no firm D call. The CDR3 is made up of 13 amino acids. Trimming pared 1 base from V and 4 bases from J, leaving 5 bases between. CDR1 SGHNT and CDR2 YYREEE come from the germline V gene (reference sequence). CDR3 bases: TGTGCCAGCAGCTTGACTGGCACCGGGGAGCTGTTTTTT. It is translated as CASSLTGTGELFF.